The source of this T cell receptor (beta chain) is a study of cytomegalovirus exposure and HLA in healthy donors. Study results and limitations: Many donors shared some public TCRs, even though most TCR sequences were rare.

13 Jbeta primers and 60 Vbeta primers were used for the PCR. Clones were read by immunoSEQ multiplex PCR, and TCRdb kept only the in-frame ones, dropping some. This table has around 130,000 clones, 65% to 80% appearing once. Of note for this clone: Its cognate antigen is unknown.

Germline trimming cut 4 bases from V and 0 bases from J; bases unmatched to any gene: 14. This CDR3 is built from 18 residues. Per germline, CDR1 SGHRS and CDR2 YFSETQ. What was sequenced was PBMCs. This TCR was sampled from a woman aged 40 to 50 in good health and CMV-seropositive. This chain connects TRBV5-1 to TRBJ1-1; 8 nucleotides line up with TRBD1. The CDR3 protein is CASSRIGQGASMNTEAFF. CDR3 nucleotides: TGCGCCAGCAGCCGGATCGGACAGGGCGCTTCTATGAACACTGAAGCTTTCTTT.